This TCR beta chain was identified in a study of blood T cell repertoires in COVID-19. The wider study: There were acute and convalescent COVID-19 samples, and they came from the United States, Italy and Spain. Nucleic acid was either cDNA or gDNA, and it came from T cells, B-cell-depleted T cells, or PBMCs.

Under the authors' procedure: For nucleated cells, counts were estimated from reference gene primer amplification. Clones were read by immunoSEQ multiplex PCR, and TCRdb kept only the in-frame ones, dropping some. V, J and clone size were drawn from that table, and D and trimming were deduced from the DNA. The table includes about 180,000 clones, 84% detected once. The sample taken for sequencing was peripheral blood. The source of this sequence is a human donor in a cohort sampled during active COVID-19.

The CDR3 bases are TGTGCCAGCAGCTCCCGGGTGACTAGCGGTATTCTCTACGAGCAGTACTTC. It translates to CASSSRVTSGILYEQYF. V and J are TRBV13 and TRBJ2-7; 9 bases fit TRBD2. V lost 4 bases and J lost 3; bases outside the gene matches: 13. Per germline, CDR1 PRHDT and CDR2 FYEKMQ (reference sequence). The CDR3 sequence is 17 residues long.